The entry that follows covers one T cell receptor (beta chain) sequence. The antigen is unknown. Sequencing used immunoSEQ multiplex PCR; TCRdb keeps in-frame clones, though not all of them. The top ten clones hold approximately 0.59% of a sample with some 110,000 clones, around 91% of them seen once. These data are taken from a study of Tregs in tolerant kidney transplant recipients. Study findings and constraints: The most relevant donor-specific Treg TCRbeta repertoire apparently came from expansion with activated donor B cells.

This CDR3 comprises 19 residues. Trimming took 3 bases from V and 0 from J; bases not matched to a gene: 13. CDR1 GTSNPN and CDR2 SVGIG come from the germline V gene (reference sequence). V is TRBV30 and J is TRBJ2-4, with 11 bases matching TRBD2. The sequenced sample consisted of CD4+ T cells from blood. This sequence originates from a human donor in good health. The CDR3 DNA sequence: TGTGCCTGGAGCGCACGTCTAGCGGGAGGCCTGTTAGCCAAAAACATTCAGTACTTC. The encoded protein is CAWSARLAGGLLAKNIQYF. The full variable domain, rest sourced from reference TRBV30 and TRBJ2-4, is SQTIHQWPATLVQPVGSPLSLECTVEGTSNPNLYWYRQAAGRGLQLLFYSVGIGQISSEVPQNLSASRPQDRQFILSSKKLLLSDSGFYLCAWSARLAGGLLAKNIQYFGAGTRLSVL.